This passage covers 30 T cell receptor beta chains from one sample sequenced in a study of T-cell memory formation after mild COVID-19. One entry per CDR3 protein results from TCRdb running MiXCR on the 5' RACE reads. The table has approximately 350,000 distinct CDR3 sequences, 13% seen once. The sequenced sample was PBMCs or a T cell subset sorted from them (not recorded which). The receptors shown here come from a man aged 18 to 30 who had mild COVID-19 (a few samples of this study predate the infection). Cell type and time point are not known.

The rearrangement links TRBV29-1 to TRBJ1-1, with unresolved D. V lost 3 bases, J lost 4 bases, and 9 bases lay in between. In germline, CDR1 is SQVTM, CDR2 ANQGSEA. This CDR3 is 12 amino acids long. The DNA of the CDR3 is TGCAGCGTTGATCTGGGAACCACTGAAGCTTTCTTT. Translated: CSVDLGTTEAFF.

This clonotype has just a few counts. CDR3 nucleotide sequence: TGTGCCAGCTCACCTACTGAGGATTGGGAAAAACTGTTTTTT. Translation gives CASSPTEDWEKLFF. The V call is TRBV18, the J call TRBJ1-4; D not resolved. Germline CDR1 reads KGHSH; CDR2 reads LQKENI. Trimming pared 3 bases from V and 8 bases from J, leaving 13 bases between. CDR3 length: 14 amino acids.

This clonotype turned up a few times. V and J are TRBV15 and TRBJ2-4, with a possible D match to TRBD2 (5 bases). Per the germline V gene, CDR1 is LNHNV and CDR2 is YYDKDF (reference sequence). The V end lost 6 bases, the J end lost 0 bases, and 15 bases lay between the germline ends. The CDR3 has 16 residues. DNA of the CDR3: TGTGCCACCAGTCCAGAGAGGGCCCTAGCCAAAAACATTCAGTACTTC. The encoded protein is CATSPERALAKNIQYF.

This clonotype was found many times. CDR3 DNA: TGCGCCAGCAGCTTGATAACAGGGGGATTTAGCACAGATACGCAGTATTTT. The encoded protein is CASSLITGGFSTDTQYF. The J gene is TRBJ2-3, the V gene TRBV5-1, with 8 positions matching TRBD1. Germline-derived CDR1 and CDR2 are SGHRS and YFSETQ. The ends lost 1 base at V and 0 bases at J; junction bases unmatched: 7. The length of the CDR3 is 17 residues.

This clonotype was observed a few times. The CDR3 sequence: CASSQDLYNEQFF. The DNA for the CDR3 is TGTGCCAGCAGCCAAGATTTGTACAATGAGCAGTTCTTC. The V and J genes are TRBV14 and TRBJ2-1; D remains unclear. CDR1 and CDR2 (germline): SGHDN, FVKESK. Trimming took 0 bases from V and 4 from J, leaving 4 bases between them. CDR3 length equals 13 residues.

The table lists this clonotype with a few counts. The gene calls are TRBV28 and TRBJ1-1; the D gene is possibly TRBD1 (6 bases). Deletions cut 6 bases from V and 0 bases from J, with 17 bases between. CDR3 size: 16 residues. Germline CDR1 reads MDHEN; CDR2 reads SYDVKM. The CDR3 coding sequence is TGTGCCAGCAGCGATCCCCTAGGACAGCTGAACACTGAAGCTTTCTTT. Protein: CASSDPLGQLNTEAFF.

This clonotype was observed a handful of times. The DNA of the CDR3 is TGTGCCAGCAGCCGACTGCCCCTTGGCGGGCAAGAGACCCAGTACTTC. Protein: CASSRLPLGGQETQYF. V usage is TRBV3-1 and J usage is TRBJ2-5; the D gene is possibly TRBD2 (5 bases). Between the trimmed V and J ends, which lost 4 bases and 2 bases, there was a span of 17 bases. The CDR3 covers 16 residues. Germline-derived CDR1 and CDR2 are LGHDT and YNNKEL (reference sequence).

The chain combines TRBV7-9 with TRBJ1-5, with 7 positions matching TRBD1. CDR1 is SEHNR, CDR2 FQNEAQ, per germline (reference sequence). This CDR3 has 16 residues. V lost 1 base and J lost 6; bases outside the gene matches: 9. The CDR3 coding sequence is TGTGCCAGCAGCTTAGGGGTAGGGGGCCCGGTTCAGCCCCAGCATTTT. Protein product: CASSLGVGGPVQPQHF. The full variable domain, completed using reference TRBV7-9 and TRBJ1-5, is DTGVSQNPRHKITKRGQNVTFRCDPISEHNRLYWYRQTLGQGPEFLTYFQNEAQLEKSRLLSDRFSAERPKGSFSTLEIQRTEQGDSAMYLCASSLGVGGPVQPQHFGDGTRLSIL.

Ten or more counts support this clonotype. The chain combines TRBV29-1 with TRBJ2-7, with 10 bases identical to TRBD1. J lost 3 bases, V lost 0 bases, and 5 bases had no gene match. This CDR3 spans 15 amino acids. CDR1 is SQVTM and CDR2 is ANQGSEA in the germline V gene. CDR3 loop: CSVEDPGQGNYEQYF. The CDR3 region has the DNA TGCAGCGTTGAAGATCCGGGACAGGGGAACTACGAGCAGTACTTC.

This clonotype was counted at least ten times. This chain connects TRBV5-6 to TRBJ2-7; D call uncertain. Trimming removed 5 bases at V and 0 bases at J, with 12 bases between. The CDR3 has 14 amino acids. The germline V gene has CDR1 SGHDT and CDR2 YYEEEE. The CDR3 is CASSKGRNSYEQYV. CDR3 DNA sequence: TGTGCCAGCAGTAAAGGACGGAACTCCTACGAGCAGTACGTC.

This clonotype was detected a few times. The rearrangement links TRBV20-1 to TRBJ1-1; 10 positions match TRBD1. Germline-derived CDR1 and CDR2 are DFQATT and SNEGSKA (reference sequence). The J segment lost 3 bases and the V segment lost 3 bases, leaving 7 bases of the junction unmatched. This CDR3 has 15 residues. CDR3 in amino acids: CSASGGQGTYTEAFF. The CDR3 DNA is TGCAGTGCTAGTGGGGGACAGGGGACTTACACTGAAGCTTTCTTT.

This clonotype has more than one count but fewer than ten. The V and J genes are TRBV18 and TRBJ2-3; D perhaps matches TRBD2 (6 bases). Per the germline V gene, CDR1 is KGHSH and CDR2 is LQKENI. V was trimmed by 3 bases and J by 0 bases, leaving 10 bases between them. This CDR3 has 15 amino acids. The CDR3 DNA sequence: TGTGCCAGCTCACCCACTAGCAAAAGCACAGATACGCAGTATTTT. It specifies CASSPTSKSTDTQYF.

A few counts support this clonotype. This chain connects TRBV7-6 to TRBJ2-5; D is undetermined. This CDR3 has 16 amino acids. Deletions cut 8 bases from V and 1 base from J, with 20 bases between. Germline V gene lookup returns CDR1 SGHVS and CDR2 FNYEAQ. In nucleotides, the CDR3 is TGTGCCAGCCAGTCGTTCTCCGTAGGCCCCCAAGAGACCCAGTACTTC. It encodes CASQSFSVGPQETQYF.

This sequence joins TRBV7-2 and TRBJ1-5; perhaps TRBD1 as D (6 bases). Germline V gene lookup returns CDR1 SGHTA and CDR2 FQGNSA. V lost 3 bases and J 5 bases, leaving 11 bases between the germline ends. The CDR3 spans 14 residues. CDR3 residues: CASSFLGAYQPQHF. CDR3 bases: TGTGCCAGCAGCTTTTTGGGGGCTTATCAGCCCCAGCATTTT.

The V gene is TRBV20-1, the J gene TRBJ1-1; D not resolved. CDR3 size: 14 residues. The V end was cut by 3 bases, the J end by 1 base, with 12 bases between. In germline, CDR1 is DFQATT, CDR2 SNEGSKA (reference sequence). The CDR3 DNA sequence: TGCAGTGCTAGCCCCCCCACCTCGAACACTGAAGCTTTCTTT. It encodes CSASPPTSNTEAFF.

This clonotype was seen a few times. The chain is built from TRBV20-1 and TRBJ1-5; D is unresolved. V was pared by 5 bases and J by 5 bases, with 22 bases between. The CDR3 is made up of 16 amino acids. CDR1 is DFQATT, CDR2 SNEGSKA, per germline (reference sequence). The CDR3 sequence is CSALDTVTGIDQPQHF. The CDR3 DNA sequence: TGCAGTGCTCTTGATACCGTGACGGGGATTGATCAGCCCCAGCATTTT.

This chain's CDR3 is CASSLVRASYNEQFF. The CDR3 DNA reads TGTGCCAGCAGCTTGGTCAGGGCCTCCTACAATGAGCAGTTCTTC. The V call is TRBV7-2, the J call TRBJ2-1; D perhaps matches TRBD1 (5 bases). Germline CDR1 SGHTA, CDR2 FQGNSA. Deletions cut 3 bases from V and 0 bases from J, with 9 bases between. The CDR3 sequence is 15 residues long.

The V gene is TRBV6-2 or TRBV6-3, the J gene TRBJ2-5, with 8 positions matching TRBD1. V lost 7 bases, J lost 5 bases, and 9 bases stayed unmatched. The CDR3 consists of 14 residues. Germline values: CDR1 MNHEY, CDR2 SVGEGT. The CDR3: CASNDRGLRETQYF. The CDR3 DNA reads TGTGCCAGCAATGACAGGGGATTGAGGGAGACCCAGTACTTC.

This clonotype was detected many times. The chain combines TRBV18 with TRBJ1-5, with a weak D call TRBD1 (5 bases). The germline V and J ends were trimmed by 3 bases and 0 bases, with 9 bases remaining between them. CDR1 KGHSH and CDR2 LQKENI come from the germline V gene. The CDR3 runs 15 residues. The CDR3 loop is CASSPSQVSNQPQHF. In DNA form, the CDR3 reads TGTGCCAGCTCACCTTCACAGGTTAGCAATCAGCCCCAGCATTTT. Variable domain in full (rest from reference TRBV18 and TRBJ1-5): NAGVMQNPRHLVRRRGQEARLRCSPMKGHSHVYWYRQLPEEGLKFMVYLQKENIIDESGMPKERFSAEFPKEGPSILRIQQVVRGDSAAYFCASSPSQVSNQPQHFGDGTRLSIL.

This clonotype was observed a handful of times. The V gene is TRBV5-1, the J gene TRBJ2-3; 7 bases line up with TRBD2. From germline, CDR1 is SGHRS and CDR2 YFSETQ. The CDR3 contains 15 residues. V was pared by 4 bases and J by 7 bases, with 12 bases of the junction left unmatched. CDR3 DNA sequence: TGCGCCAGCAGCACCTTGCCGGGGGGTTCCTATACGCAGTATTTT. Amino acid sequence: CASSTLPGGSYTQYF. Full variable domain (outside the CDR3, taken from reference TRBV5-1 and TRBJ2-3): KAGVTQTPRYLIKTRGQQVTLSCSPISGHRSVSWYQQTPGQGLQFLFEYFSETQRNKGNFPGRFSGRQFSNSRSEMNVSTLELGDSALYLCASSTLPGGSYTQYFGPGTRLTVL.

This clonotype has just a few counts. The chain recombines TRBV20-1 with TRBJ2-5; TRBD2 agrees at 7 bases. This CDR3 is 13 amino acids long. V was pared by 3 bases and J by 1 base, with 2 bases of the junction left unmatched. CDR1 and CDR2 (germline): DFQATT, SNEGSKA (reference sequence). DNA of the CDR3: TGCAGTGCTAGGTCTAGCGGCCAAGAGACCCAGTACTTC. Amino acid sequence: CSARSSGQETQYF.

This clonotype has only a few counts. A junction boundary mismatches the germline segment, possibly from a read error. The rearrangement links TRBV25-1 to TRBJ1-1, with D tentatively TRBD1 (5 bases). The CDR3 length is 13 residues. The germline gives CDR1 MGHDK, CDR2 SYGVNS. The chain's CDR3 is CPSSESGVHPAFF. For the CDR3, the DNA is TGTCCCAGCAGTGAATCGGGGGTACACCCTGCTTTCTTT.

This clonotype was seen ten or more times. This chain uses TRBV28 with TRBJ2-7, with 9 bases fitting TRBD2. This CDR3 is 15 amino acids long. V lost 8 bases, J lost 7 bases, and 15 bases stayed unmatched. Germline values: CDR1 MDHEN, CDR2 SYDVKM. This chain's CDR3 is CASLEAGGRPTEQYF. CDR3 DNA sequence: TGTGCCAGCCTCGAAGCGGGGGGACGGCCTACGGAGCAGTACTTC.

CDR3 region: CASSGQLTQYF. DNA for the CDR3: TGTGCCAGCAGCGGTCAATTGACCCAGTACTTC. The chain is built from TRBV7-2 and TRBJ2-5; D is unresolved. V gave up 5 bases and J gave up 7 bases, with 8 bases separating them. The germline V gene encodes CDR1 SGHTA and CDR2 FQGNSA. The CDR3 loop spans 11 amino acids.

This sequence joins TRBV4-1 and TRBJ1-4; the D gene is possibly TRBD1 (5 bases). The CDR3 has 18 residues. V was pared by 3 bases and J by 5 bases, with 22 bases between. Germline values: CDR1 MGHRA, CDR2 YSYEKL. The CDR3 reads CASSHSPGPRIGNEKLFF. The CDR3 DNA is TGCGCCAGCAGCCACTCACCGGGACCCAGAATAGGGAATGAAAAACTGTTTTTT.

The V gene is TRBV20-1, the J gene TRBJ1-6, with D perhaps matching TRBD1 (5 bases). There are 14 residues in the CDR3. Germline lookup yields CDR1 DFQATT and CDR2 SNEGSKA (reference sequence). The V end was cut by 3 bases, the J end by 9 bases, with 15 bases between. CDR3 nucleotide sequence: TGCAGTGCTAGTCCTCCGCAGGGCATTTCACCCCTCCACTTT. Amino acids: CSASPPQGISPLHF.

The V call is TRBV6-5, the J call TRBJ1-1; D possibly corresponds to TRBD1 (6 bases). CDR3 length: 14 amino acids. Trimming stripped 2 bases from V and 4 bases from J, with 11 bases between. Germline CDR1 reads MNHEY; CDR2 reads SVGAGI. The CDR3 DNA reads TGTGCCAGCAGTTACGGGGGGCTGGGCACTGAAGCTTTCTTT. The encoded protein is CASSYGGLGTEAFF.

This clonotype was counted only a few times. The genes are TRBV6-4 and TRBJ2-2, with D uncertain. This CDR3 is built from 14 residues. Per germline, CDR1 MRHNA and CDR2 SNTAGT. The V end lost 0 bases, the J end lost 4 bases, and 6 bases lay between the germline ends. CDR3 bases: TGTGCCAGCAGTGACTCGGTATTCACCGGGGAGCTGTTTTTT. It codes for CASSDSVFTGELFF.

The table lists this clonotype with a few counts. This chain joins TRBV27 and TRBJ2-1; TRBD1 or TRBD2 may be the D gene (5 bases each). Per germline, CDR1 MNHEY and CDR2 SMNVEV (reference sequence). Trimming stripped 6 bases from V and 3 bases from J, with 15 bases between. This CDR3 has 15 amino acids. As DNA, the CDR3 is TGTGCCAGCAGACCGACGGGGCTGTACTACAATGAGCAGTTCTTC. Its translation is CASRPTGLYYNEQFF.

This clonotype has more than one count but fewer than ten. The gene calls are TRBV4-2 and TRBJ2-3; 9 nucleotides agree with TRBD2. J lost 4 bases, V lost 1 base, and 9 bases had no gene match. The CDR3 runs 17 residues. The germline gives CDR1 LGHNA, CDR2 YNFKEQ. The CDR3 nucleotides are TGTGCCAGCAGCCAAGGAAGTAGCGGGGGCCCCGCAGATACGCAGTATTTT. Translation gives CASSQGSSGGPADTQYF.